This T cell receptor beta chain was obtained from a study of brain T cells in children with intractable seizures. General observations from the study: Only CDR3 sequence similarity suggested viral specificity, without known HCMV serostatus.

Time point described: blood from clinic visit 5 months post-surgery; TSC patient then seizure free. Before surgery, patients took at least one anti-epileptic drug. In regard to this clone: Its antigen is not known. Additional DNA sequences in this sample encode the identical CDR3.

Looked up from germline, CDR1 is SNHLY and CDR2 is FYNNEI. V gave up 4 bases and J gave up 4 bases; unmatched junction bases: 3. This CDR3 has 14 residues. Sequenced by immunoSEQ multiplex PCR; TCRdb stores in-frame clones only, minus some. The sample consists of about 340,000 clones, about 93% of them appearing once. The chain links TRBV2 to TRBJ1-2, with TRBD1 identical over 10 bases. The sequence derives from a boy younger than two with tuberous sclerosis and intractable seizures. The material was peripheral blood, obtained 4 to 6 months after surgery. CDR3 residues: CASSVRTGGYGYTF. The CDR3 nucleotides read TGTGCCAGCAGTGTTCGGACAGGGGGCTATGGCTACACCTTC.